This note documents a single T cell receptor (beta chain) sequence. The antigen remains unidentified. This entry belongs to a study of Graves' ophthalmopathy and Graves' hyperthyroidism. RNA transcripts were the source from which TCR beta CDR3 regions were amplified. Investigators did first-round RT-PCR with HTBI primers, then second-round multiplex PCR. TCRdb reanalysed the multiplex PCR reads using MiXCR and keeps one entry per CDR3 protein. The data hold 740,000 or so distinct CDR3 sequences, with approximately 40% observed a single time. V gave up 0 bases and J gave up 4 bases, with 15 bases separating them. The CDR3 extends over 16 amino acids. CDR1 ENHRY and CDR2 SYGVKD come from the germline V gene. A duration under 3 months, NOSPECS ≥4, CAS ≥3 and moderate-to-severe activity characterized the donors with ophthalmopathy. Pregnant or lactating patients and those with other autoimmune diseases or uncontrolled infections were excluded.

Overall study results and limits: The model predicted ophthalmopathy progression with roughly 70% sensitivity and 72% to 85% specificity.

This clonotype originated in an adult man with Graves' ophthalmopathy. Sequenced input: peripheral blood. The rearrangement joins TRBV10-3 to TRBJ2-5, with no clear D. CDR3 region: CAISESIDKGPETQYF. Written as DNA, the CDR3 is TGTGCCATCAGTGAGTCGATTGACAAGGGCCCAGAGACCCAGTACTTC.